This T cell receptor beta chain emerged from a study of blood T cell repertoires in COVID-19. The V gene's germline CDR1 is DFQATT and CDR2 SNEGSKA (reference sequence). The CDR3 totals 11 residues. Deletions cut 3 bases from V and 3 bases from J, with 4 bases between. Assay: immunoSEQ multiplex PCR; the TCRdb copy retains only in-frame clones and omits some. The sample shows about 220,000 clones, 80% to 90% of them seen only once. The chain employs TRBV20-1 and TRBJ2-3; D gene ambiguous. Sequencing was done on a sample of PBMCs or T cells enriched from blood (not recorded which). The receptor comes from a woman aged 18-29 years in a cohort exposed to, infected with or recovered from COVID-19 (not recorded which). Written as DNA, the CDR3 is TGCAGTGCTAGTTCTACAGATACGCAGTATTTT. Translation gives CSASSTDTQYF.